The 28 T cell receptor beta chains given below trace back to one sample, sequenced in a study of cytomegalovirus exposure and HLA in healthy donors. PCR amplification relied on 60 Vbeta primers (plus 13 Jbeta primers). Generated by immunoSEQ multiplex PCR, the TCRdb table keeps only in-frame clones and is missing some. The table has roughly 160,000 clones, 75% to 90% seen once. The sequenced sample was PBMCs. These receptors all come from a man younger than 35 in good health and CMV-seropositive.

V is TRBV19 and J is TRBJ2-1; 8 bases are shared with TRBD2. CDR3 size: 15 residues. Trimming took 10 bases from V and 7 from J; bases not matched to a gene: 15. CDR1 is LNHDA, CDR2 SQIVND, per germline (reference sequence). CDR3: CATNRGGRIGNEQFF. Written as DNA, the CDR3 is TGTGCCACAAACCGGGGGGGCCGGATAGGGAATGAGCAGTTCTTC.

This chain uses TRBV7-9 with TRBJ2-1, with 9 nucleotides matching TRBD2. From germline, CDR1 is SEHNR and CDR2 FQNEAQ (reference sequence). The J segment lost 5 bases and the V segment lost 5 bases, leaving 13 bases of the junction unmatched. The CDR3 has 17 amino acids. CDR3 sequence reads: CASSPRGLIAGDNEQFF. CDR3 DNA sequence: TGTGCCAGCAGCCCCCGGGGTCTGATAGCGGGAGACAATGAGCAGTTCTTC. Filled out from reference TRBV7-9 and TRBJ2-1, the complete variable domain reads DTGVSQNPRHKITKRGQNVTFRCDPISEHNRLYWYRQTLGQGPEFLTYFQNEAQLEKSRLLSDRFSAERPKGSFSTLEIQRTEQGDSAMYLCASSPRGLIAGDNEQFFGPGTRLTVL.

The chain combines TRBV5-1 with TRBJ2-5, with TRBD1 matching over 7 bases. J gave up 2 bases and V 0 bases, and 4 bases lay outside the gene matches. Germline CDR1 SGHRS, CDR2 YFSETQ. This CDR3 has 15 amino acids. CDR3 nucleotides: TGCGCCAGCAGCTTGGGGGACAGATCGCAAGAGACCCAGTACTTC. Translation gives CASSLGDRSQETQYF.

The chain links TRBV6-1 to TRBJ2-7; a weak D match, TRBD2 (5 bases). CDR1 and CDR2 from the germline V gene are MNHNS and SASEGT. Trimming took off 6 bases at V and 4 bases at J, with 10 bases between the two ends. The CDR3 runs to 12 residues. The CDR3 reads CASRTTVYEQYF. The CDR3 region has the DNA TGTGCCAGCAGGACTACAGTGTACGAGCAGTACTTC.

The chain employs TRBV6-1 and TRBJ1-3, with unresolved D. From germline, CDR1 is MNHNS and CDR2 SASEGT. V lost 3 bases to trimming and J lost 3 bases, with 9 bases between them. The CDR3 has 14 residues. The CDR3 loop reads CASSDPGFGNTIYF. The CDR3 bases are TGTGCCAGCAGTGACCCGGGATTTGGAAACACCATATATTTT.

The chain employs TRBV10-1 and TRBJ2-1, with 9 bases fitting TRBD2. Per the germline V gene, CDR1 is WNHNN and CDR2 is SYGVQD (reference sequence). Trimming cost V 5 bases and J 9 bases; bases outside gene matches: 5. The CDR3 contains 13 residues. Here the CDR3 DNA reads TGCGCCAGCAGTACGGGACTAGCCGGTGAGCAGTTCTTC. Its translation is CASSTGLAGEQFF.

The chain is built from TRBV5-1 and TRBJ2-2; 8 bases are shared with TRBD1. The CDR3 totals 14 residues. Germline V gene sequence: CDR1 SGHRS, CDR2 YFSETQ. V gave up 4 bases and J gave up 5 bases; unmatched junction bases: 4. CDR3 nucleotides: TGCGCCAGCAGCCCGGACAGGGCAACCGGGGAGCTGTTTTTT. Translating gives CASSPDRATGELFF.

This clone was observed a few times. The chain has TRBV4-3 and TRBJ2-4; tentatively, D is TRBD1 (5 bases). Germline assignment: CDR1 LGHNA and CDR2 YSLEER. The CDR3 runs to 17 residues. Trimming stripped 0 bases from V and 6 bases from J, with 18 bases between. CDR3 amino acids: CASSQDGGQGARNIQYF. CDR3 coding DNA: TGCGCCAGCAGCCAAGACGGCGGCCAGGGCGCTAGAAACATTCAGTACTTC.

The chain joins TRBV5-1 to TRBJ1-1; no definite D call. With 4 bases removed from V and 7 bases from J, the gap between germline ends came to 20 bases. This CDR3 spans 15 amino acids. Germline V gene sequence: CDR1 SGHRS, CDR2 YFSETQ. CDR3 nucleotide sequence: TGCGCCAGCAGCCGATACAACCCGGGAGCGAGTGAAGCTTTCTTT. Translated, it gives CASSRYNPGASEAFF.

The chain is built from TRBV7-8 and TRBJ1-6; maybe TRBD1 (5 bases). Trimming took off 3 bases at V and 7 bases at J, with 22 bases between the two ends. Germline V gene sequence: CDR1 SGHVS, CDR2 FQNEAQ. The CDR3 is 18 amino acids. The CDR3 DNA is TGTGCCAGCAGCTTTGATCCGCTCGACAGCCATGAGAATTCACCCCTCCACTTT. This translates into CASSFDPLDSHENSPLHF.

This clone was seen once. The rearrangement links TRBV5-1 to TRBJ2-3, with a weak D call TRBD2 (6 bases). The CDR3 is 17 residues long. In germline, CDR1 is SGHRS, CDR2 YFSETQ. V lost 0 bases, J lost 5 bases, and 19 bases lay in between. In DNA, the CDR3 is TGCGCCAGCAGCTTGGCCCCGGGACGAAAGGGAGGAGATACGCAGTATTTT. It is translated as CASSLAPGRKGGDTQYF.

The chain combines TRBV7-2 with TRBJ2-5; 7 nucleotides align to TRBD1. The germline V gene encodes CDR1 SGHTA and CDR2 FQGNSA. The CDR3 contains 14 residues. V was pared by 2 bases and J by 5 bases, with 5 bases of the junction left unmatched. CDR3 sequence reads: CASSLQTGKETQYF. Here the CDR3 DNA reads TGTGCCAGCAGCTTACAGACAGGGAAGGAGACCCAGTACTTC.

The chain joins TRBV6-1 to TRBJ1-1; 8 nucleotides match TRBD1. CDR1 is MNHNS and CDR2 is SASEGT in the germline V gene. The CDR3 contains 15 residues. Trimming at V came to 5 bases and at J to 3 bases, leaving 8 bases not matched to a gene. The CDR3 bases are TGTGCCAGCAGTTCGCCGGACAGGGATGACACTGAAGCTTTCTTT. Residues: CASSSPDRDDTEAFF.

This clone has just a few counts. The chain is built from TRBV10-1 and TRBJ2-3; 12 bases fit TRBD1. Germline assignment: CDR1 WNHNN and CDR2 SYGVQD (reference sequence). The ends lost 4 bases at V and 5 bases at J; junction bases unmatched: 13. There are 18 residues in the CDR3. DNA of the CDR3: TGCGCCAGCAGTGGGATAACCCCGGGACAGGGGGCGGAAGATACGCAGTATTTT. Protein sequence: CASSGITPGQGAEDTQYF.

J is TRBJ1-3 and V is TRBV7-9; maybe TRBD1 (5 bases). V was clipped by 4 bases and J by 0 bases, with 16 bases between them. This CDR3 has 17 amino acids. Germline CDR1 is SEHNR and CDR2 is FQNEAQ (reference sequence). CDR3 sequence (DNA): TGTGCCAGCAGCTCGAGGCCCGGGACTCCCTCTGGAAACACCATATATTTT. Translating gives CASSSRPGTPSGNTIYF.

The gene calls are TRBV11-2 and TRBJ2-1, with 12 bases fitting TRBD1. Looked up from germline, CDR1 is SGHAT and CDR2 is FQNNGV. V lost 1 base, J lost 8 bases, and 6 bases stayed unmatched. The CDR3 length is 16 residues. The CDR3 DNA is TGTGCCAGCAGCTTAGCCGGGGACAGGGGGCGCCATGAGCAGTTCTTC. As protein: CASSLAGDRGRHEQFF.

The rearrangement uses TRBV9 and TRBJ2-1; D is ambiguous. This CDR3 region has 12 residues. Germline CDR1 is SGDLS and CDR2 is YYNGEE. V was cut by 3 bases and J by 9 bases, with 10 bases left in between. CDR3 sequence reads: CASSELSGEQFF. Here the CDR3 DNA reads TGTGCCAGCAGCGAACTTAGTGGTGAGCAGTTCTTC.

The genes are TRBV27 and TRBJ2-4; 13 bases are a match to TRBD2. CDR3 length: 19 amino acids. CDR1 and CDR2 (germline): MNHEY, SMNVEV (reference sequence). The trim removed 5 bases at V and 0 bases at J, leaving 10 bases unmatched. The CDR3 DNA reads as TGTGCCAGCAGTCTCTCCGGGACTAGCGGGGCGGGAGCCAAAAACATTCAGTACTTC. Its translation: CASSLSGTSGAGAKNIQYF.

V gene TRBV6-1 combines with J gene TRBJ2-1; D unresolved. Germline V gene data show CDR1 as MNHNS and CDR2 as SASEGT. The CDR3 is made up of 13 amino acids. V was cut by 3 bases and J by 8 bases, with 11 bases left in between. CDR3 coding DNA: TGTGCCAGCAGTGAGCGAGGAGTGGATGAGCAGTTCTTC. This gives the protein CASSERGVDEQFF.

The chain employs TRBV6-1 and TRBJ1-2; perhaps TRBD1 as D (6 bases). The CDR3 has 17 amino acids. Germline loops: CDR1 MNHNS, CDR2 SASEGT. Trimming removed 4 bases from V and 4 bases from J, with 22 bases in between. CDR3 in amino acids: CASSALSGGASRYGYTF. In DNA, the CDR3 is TGTGCCAGCAGTGCTCTCTCGGGGGGGGCCTCCCGCTATGGCTACACCTTC.

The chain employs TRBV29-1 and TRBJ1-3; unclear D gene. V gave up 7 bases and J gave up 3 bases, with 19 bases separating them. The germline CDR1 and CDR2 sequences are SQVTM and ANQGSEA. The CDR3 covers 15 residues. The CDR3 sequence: CSALYPLLFGNTIYF. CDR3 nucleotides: TGCAGCGCATTATACCCCCTACTATTTGGAAACACCATATATTTT. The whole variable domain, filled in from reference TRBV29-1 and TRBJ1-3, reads SAVISQKPSRDICQRGTSLTIQCQVDSQVTMMFWYRQQPGQSLTLIATANQGSEATYESGFVIDKFPISRPNLTFSTLTVSNMSPEDSSIYLCSALYPLLFGNTIYFGEGSWLTVV.

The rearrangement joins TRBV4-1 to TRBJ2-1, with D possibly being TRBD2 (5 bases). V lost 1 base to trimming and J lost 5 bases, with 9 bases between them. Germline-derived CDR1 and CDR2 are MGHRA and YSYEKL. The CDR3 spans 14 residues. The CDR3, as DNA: TGCGCCAGCAGCCAAGTCGCCGGGGACAATGAGCAGTTCTTC. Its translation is CASSQVAGDNEQFF.

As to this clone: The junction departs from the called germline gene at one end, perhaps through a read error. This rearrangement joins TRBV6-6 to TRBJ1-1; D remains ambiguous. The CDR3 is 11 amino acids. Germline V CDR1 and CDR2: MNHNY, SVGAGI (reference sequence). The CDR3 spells CASGSTFREAF. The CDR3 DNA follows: TGTGCCAGCGGTTCAACTTTCCGGGAGGCCTTT.

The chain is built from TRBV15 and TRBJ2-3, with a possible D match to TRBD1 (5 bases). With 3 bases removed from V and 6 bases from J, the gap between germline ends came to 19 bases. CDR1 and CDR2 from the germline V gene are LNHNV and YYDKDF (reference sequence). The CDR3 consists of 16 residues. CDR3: CATSRGLEVTSDTQYF. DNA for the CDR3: TGTGCCACCAGCAGGGGGCTAGAAGTGACTTCTGATACGCAGTATTTT.

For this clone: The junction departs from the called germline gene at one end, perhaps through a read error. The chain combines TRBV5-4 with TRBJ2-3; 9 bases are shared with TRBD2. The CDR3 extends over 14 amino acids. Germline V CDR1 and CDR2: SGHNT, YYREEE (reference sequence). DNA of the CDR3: TGTGCCAGCAGCTTAGGGACTAGCAAAGATACGCAGTATTTT. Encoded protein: CASSLGTSKDTQYF.

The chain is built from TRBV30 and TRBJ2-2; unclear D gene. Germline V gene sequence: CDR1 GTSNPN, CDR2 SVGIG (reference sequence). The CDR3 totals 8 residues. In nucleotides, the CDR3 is TGTTCGGCCGGGGAGCTGTTTTTT. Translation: CSAGELFF.

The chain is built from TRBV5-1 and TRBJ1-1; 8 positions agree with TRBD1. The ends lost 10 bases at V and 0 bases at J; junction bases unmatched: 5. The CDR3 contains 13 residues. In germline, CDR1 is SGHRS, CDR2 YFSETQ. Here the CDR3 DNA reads TGCGCCGGACGACAGGGGATGAACACTGAAGCTTTCTTT. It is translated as CAGRQGMNTEAFF.

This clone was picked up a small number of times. The CDR3, as DNA: TGTGCCAGCAGCGTAGCGGGAGCTGAAGCTTTCTTT. Protein sequence: CASSVAGAEAFF. The chain uses TRBV9 and TRBJ1-1, with unresolved D. Germline V CDR1 and CDR2: SGDLS, YYNGEE. The length of the CDR3 is 12 residues. The V and J ends lost 0 bases and 6 bases respectively, with 6 bases between them.